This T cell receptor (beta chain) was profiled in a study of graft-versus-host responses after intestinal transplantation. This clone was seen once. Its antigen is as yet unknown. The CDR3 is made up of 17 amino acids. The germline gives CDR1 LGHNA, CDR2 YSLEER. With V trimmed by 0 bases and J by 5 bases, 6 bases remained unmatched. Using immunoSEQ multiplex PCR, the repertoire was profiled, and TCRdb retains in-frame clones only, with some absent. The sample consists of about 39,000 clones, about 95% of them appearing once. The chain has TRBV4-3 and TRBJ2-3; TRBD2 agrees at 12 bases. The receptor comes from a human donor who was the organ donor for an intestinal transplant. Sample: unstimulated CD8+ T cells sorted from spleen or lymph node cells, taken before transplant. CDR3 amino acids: CASSQDLAGGPKDTQYF. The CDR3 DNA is TGCGCCAGCAGCCAAGATCTAGCGGGGGGGCCGAAAGATACGCAGTATTTT.